These 10 T cell receptor beta chains originate from one sample sequenced in a study of vaccination effects on CD4 cells after COVID-19. What these receptors recognize is not known. Data came from immunoSEQ multiplex PCR; TCRdb stores just in-frame clones and leaves some out. The sample consists of fewer than 40,000 clones, 70% to 85% of them appearing once. Using viral peptide pools, the ViraFEST assay grew out antigen-specific CD4+ T cells prior to sequencing. Subsequent to a culture period of approximately 11 days, CD4+ T cells were isolated. Vaccination of participants consisted of two doses of either the BNT162b2 or mRNA-1273 vaccine. The sample was CD4+ T cells from PBMCs cultured with HCoV-NL63 spike peptides, taken after COVID-19 vaccination. Receptors originate from a human donor who received a COVID-19 vaccine. Some clones in this sample may be carry-over from other donors' samples.

This clone was detected a few times. This chain joins TRBV14 and TRBJ1-6; D ambiguous. From germline, CDR1 is SGHDN and CDR2 FVKESK. V lost 4 bases to trimming and J lost 1 base, with 11 bases between them. The CDR3 is 16 residues long. The CDR3 nucleotides are TGTGCCAGCAGCCCAGTGGGGAGGTCCTATAATTCACCCCTCCACTTT. Encoded protein: CASSPVGRSYNSPLHF.

The J gene is TRBJ1-1, the V gene TRBV18, with TRBD1 matching 7 bases. Germline V gene data show CDR1 as KGHSH and CDR2 as LQKENI. V shed 5 bases and J 5 bases; nucleotides not matched to a gene: 5. There are 13 residues in the CDR3. CDR3 nucleotides: TGTGCCAGCTCAAGGACAGGATCTACTGAAGCTTTCTTT. Amino acid sequence: CASSRTGSTEAFF. Drawing the rest from reference TRBV18 and TRBJ1-1, the complete variable domain is NAGVMQNPRHLVRRRGQEARLRCSPMKGHSHVYWYRQLPEEGLKFMVYLQKENIIDESGMPKERFSAEFPKEGPSILRIQQVVRGDSAAYFCASSRTGSTEAFFGQGTRLTVV.

The chain joins TRBV7-3 to TRBJ1-1, with TRBD1 matching over 8 bases. The trim removed 3 bases at V and 10 bases at J, leaving 7 bases unmatched. Per germline, CDR1 SGHTA and CDR2 FQGTGA. The CDR3 has 13 amino acids. The CDR3 loop is CASSLDREAGAFF. The CDR3 DNA sequence: TGTGCCAGCAGCTTGGACAGGGAGGCTGGAGCTTTCTTT.

This chain links TRBV2 with TRBJ2-7; 14 bases agree with TRBD2. With 4 bases clipped from V and 2 bases from J, the junction kept 13 bases outside the gene matches. The germline V gene encodes CDR1 SNHLY and CDR2 FYNNEI. There are 19 residues in the CDR3. In DNA form, the CDR3 reads TGTGCCAGCAGTGCAAACCCGGGACTAGCGGGGGATTCAACCTACGAGCAGTACGTC. Translation gives CASSANPGLAGDSTYEQYV.

The rearrangement joins TRBV7-2 to TRBJ2-3; 8 nucleotides line up with TRBD1. The CDR3 is 14 amino acids. CDR1 SGHTA and CDR2 FQGNSA come from the germline V gene. With V trimmed by 5 bases and J by 4 bases, 5 bases remained unmatched. The CDR3 nucleotides are TGTGCCAGCAGCCACCGGACAGGGTCAGATACGCAGTATTTT. Protein product: CASSHRTGSDTQYF.

The chain joins TRBV9 to TRBJ2-1; D is perhaps TRBD1 or TRBD2 (7 bases each). V was shortened by 0 bases and J by 4 bases, with 14 bases between the two germline ends. Per the germline V gene, CDR1 is SGDLS and CDR2 is YYNGEE. CDR3 length equals 16 residues. The CDR3 here is CASSVVGGTAYNEQFF. In DNA, the CDR3 is TGTGCCAGCAGCGTAGTGGGGGGGACAGCATACAATGAGCAGTTCTTC.

This chain joins TRBV19 and TRBJ2-3; TRBD1 agrees at 11 bases. The J segment lost 3 bases and the V segment lost 4 bases, leaving 3 bases of the junction unmatched. Germline assignment: CDR1 LNHDA and CDR2 SQIVND (reference sequence). The CDR3 is 15 amino acids. The CDR3 loop is CASSSGTGGTDTQYF. CDR3 sequence (DNA): TGTGCCAGTAGTAGTGGGACAGGGGGAACAGATACGCAGTATTTT.

This clone was seen only a few times. The CDR3 spells CASSVAATLNTEAFF. For the CDR3, the DNA is TGTGCCAGCAGCGTAGCTGCCACCTTGAACACTGAAGCTTTCTTT. The chain carries TRBV9 and TRBJ1-1; D uncertain. The CDR3 consists of 15 residues. Germline CDR1 is SGDLS and CDR2 is YYNGEE. Trimming pared 0 bases from V and 0 bases from J, leaving 9 bases between.

The V call is TRBV5-1, the J call TRBJ2-5; the D gene is possibly TRBD2 (7 bases). Germline V gene data show CDR1 as SGHRS and CDR2 as YFSETQ. CDR3 length: 17 residues. Trimming shortened V by 0 bases and J by 4 bases, and 19 bases separated the two germline ends. The DNA of the CDR3 is TGCGCCAGCAGCTTGGCTTTGGGGGGGCTAGCGGCAGAGACCCAGTACTTC. Translation: CASSLALGGLAAETQYF.

The chain joins TRBV7-9 to TRBJ2-5; D uncertain. Germline V gene data show CDR1 as SEHNR and CDR2 as FQNEAQ (reference sequence). This CDR3 comprises 12 residues. Trimming removed 1 base at V and 7 bases at J, with 7 bases between. CDR3 bases: TGTGCCAGCAGCTTAGAGGGCCTGACCCAGTACTTC. The encoded protein is CASSLEGLTQYF.